These T cell receptor beta chains were read from a single sample in a study of T cells in Graves' hyperthyroidism and ophthalmopathy. Using its own MiXCR run on the multiplex PCR reads, TCRdb lists one record per CDR3 protein. The table lists hundreds of thousands of distinct CDR3 sequences, 15% to 20% of them singletons. Sample: blood. These receptors were taken from a woman aged 25 to 39 with Graves' hyperthyroidism. CDR3s include the opening cysteine and the closing phenylalanine or tryptophan. A D gene is named only where the DNA matches it firmly. Not all rows give a size; the values are once, few, many and, for expanded clones, a class.

CDR3 protein: CASSQHGETGTGNEQFF; CDR3 DNA: TGTGCCAGCAGCCAACACGGGGAAACCGGGACAGGCAATGAGCAGTTCTTC; D gene: TRBD1; J gene: TRBJ2-1; clone size: few; V gene: TRBV3-1
CDR3 protein: CASSPFIHQYSNQPQHF; CDR3 DNA: TGCGCCAGCAGCCCTTTTATACACCAGTATAGCAATCAGCCCCAGCATTTT; D gene: -; J gene: TRBJ1-5; clone size: few; V gene: TRBV5-1
CDR3 protein: CASSLSGDRDIQYF; CDR3 DNA: TGTGCCAGCAGTTTATCGGGGGATCGGGACATTCAGTACTTC; D gene: -; J gene: TRBJ2-4; clone size: few; V gene: TRBV27
CDR3 protein: CASSQSTSGVNEQFF; CDR3 DNA: TGTGCCAGCAGCCAGTCGACTAGCGGGGTCAATGAGCAGTTCTTC; D gene: TRBD2; J gene: TRBJ2-1; clone size: -; V gene: TRBV12-3/TRBV12-4
CDR3 protein: CASSWTSGGPDTQYF; CDR3 DNA: TGTGCCAGCAGCTGGACTAGCGGTGGACCAGATACGCAGTATTTT; D gene: TRBD2; J gene: TRBJ2-3; clone size: many; V gene: TRBV11-2
CDR3 protein: CASKPVGDTQYF; CDR3 DNA: TGTGCCAGCAAGCCGGTAGGGGATACGCAGTATTTT; D gene: -; J gene: TRBJ2-3; clone size: many; V gene: TRBV28
CDR3 protein: CASSQEDALAMDEQFF; CDR3 DNA: TGTGCCAGCAGCCAAGAAGACGCACTAGCGATGGATGAGCAGTTCTTC; D gene: TRBD2; J gene: TRBJ2-1; clone size: few; V gene: TRBV14
CDR3 protein: CASSSSDRANTEAFF; CDR3 DNA: TGTGCCAGCAGTTCCTCGGACAGGGCGAACACTGAAGCTTTCTTT; D gene: TRBD1; J gene: TRBJ1-1; clone size: many; V gene: TRBV11-2
CDR3 protein: CASADRGSETQYF; CDR3 DNA: TGCGCCAGTGCGGACAGGGGTTCGGAGACCCAGTACTTC; D gene: TRBD1; J gene: TRBJ2-5; clone size: -; V gene: TRBV5-1
CDR3 protein: CASSPGYRTYEQYF; CDR3 DNA: TGTGCCAGCAGTCCCGGATATCGAACCTACGAGCAGTACTTC; D gene: -; J gene: TRBJ2-7; clone size: many; V gene: TRBV3-2
CDR3 protein: CAGSPGTSGYEQYF; CDR3 DNA: TGCGCCGGCAGCCCCGGGACTAGCGGCTACGAGCAGTACTTC; D gene: TRBD2; J gene: TRBJ2-7; clone size: -; V gene: TRBV7-2
CDR3 protein: CATSKGMDNEQFF; CDR3 DNA: TGTGCCACCAGCAAGGGGATGGACAATGAGCAGTTCTTC; D gene: -; J gene: TRBJ2-1; clone size: many; V gene: TRBV15
CDR3 protein: CASSLHAGGADTQYF; CDR3 DNA: TGTGCCAGCAGTTTACACGCAGGGGGGGCAGATACGCAGTATTTT; D gene: -; J gene: TRBJ2-3; clone size: few; V gene: TRBV27
CDR3 protein: CASSRAGDLYEQYF; CDR3 DNA: TGTGCCAGCAGCAGAGCAGGGGACTTATACGAGCAGTACTTC; D gene: -; J gene: TRBJ2-7; clone size: few; V gene: TRBV7-2
CDR3 protein: CASSPTGVREQYF; CDR3 DNA: TGTGCCAGCTCACCAACAGGGGTCCGCGAGCAGTACTTC; D gene: TRBD1; J gene: TRBJ2-7; clone size: few; V gene: TRBV18
CDR3 protein: CASSQTAGGNQPQHF; CDR3 DNA: TGTGCCAGCAGTCAAACTGCGGGGGGCAATCAGCCCCAGCATTTT; D gene: -; J gene: TRBJ1-5; clone size: few; V gene: TRBV6-1
CDR3 protein: CASSQMTDQPQHF; CDR3 DNA: TGTGCCAGCAGCCAAATGACAGATCAGCCCCAGCATTTT; D gene: -; J gene: TRBJ1-5; clone size: many; V gene: TRBV3-1
CDR3 protein: CASSVSGHSGNTIYF; CDR3 DNA: TGTGCCAGCAGCGTCTCCGGTCACTCTGGAAACACCATATATTTT; D gene: -; J gene: TRBJ1-3; clone size: -; V gene: TRBV11-2
CDR3 protein: CASSLFGRFLNTQYF; CDR3 DNA: TGTGCCAGCAGTTTGTTTGGCCGGTTCTTGAATACGCAGTATTTT; D gene: -; J gene: TRBJ2-3; clone size: few; V gene: TRBV28
CDR3 protein: CASSQELVSGELFF; CDR3 DNA: TGTGCCAGCAGCCAAGAGTTGGTGAGCGGGGAGCTGTTTTTT; D gene: -; J gene: TRBJ2-2; clone size: few; V gene: TRBV14
CDR3 protein: CASSRLVDGYTF; CDR3 DNA: TGTGCCAGCAGCCGATTAGTGGATGGCTACACCTTC; D gene: -; J gene: TRBJ1-2; clone size: many; V gene: TRBV7-8
CDR3 protein: CATSDSGKGQPQHF; CDR3 DNA: TGTGCCACCAGTGATTCAGGGAAAGGTCAGCCCCAGCATTTT; D gene: -; J gene: TRBJ1-5; clone size: many; V gene: TRBV24-1
CDR3 protein: CASSFAGVTGELFF; CDR3 DNA: TGTGCCAGCAGCTTCGCGGGAGTGACCGGGGAGCTGTTTTTT; D gene: TRBD2; J gene: TRBJ2-2; clone size: few; V gene: TRBV7-3
CDR3 protein: CSARDRGPFSYEQYF; CDR3 DNA: TGCAGTGCTAGAGATCGGGGCCCTTTCTCCTACGAGCAGTACTTC; D gene: -; J gene: TRBJ2-7; clone size: -; V gene: TRBV20-1
CDR3 protein: CASNPVGVGDTQYF; CDR3 DNA: TGTGCCAGCAATCCAGTAGGGGTTGGAGATACGCAGTATTTT; D gene: -; J gene: TRBJ2-3; clone size: many; V gene: TRBV28
CDR3 protein: CASSSSSGAGYNEQFF; CDR3 DNA: TGTGCTAGCAGCTCTTCAAGTGGAGCCGGTTACAATGAGCAGTTCTTC; D gene: -; J gene: TRBJ2-1; clone size: few; V gene: TRBV7-7